The 8 T cell receptor beta chains listed next were all sequenced from one sample in a study of tumor and adjacent non-tumor tissue in lung cancer. Three rounds of nested PCR, following a modified ARM-PCR protocol, produced the TCRbeta library. Each CDR3 protein is one row after TCRdb ran MiXCR on the multiplex PCR reads. The table records 85,000 or so distinct CDR3 sequences, around 82% of them present only once. This sample's RNA came from whole unsorted tissue. Distant lung tissue was collected more than 3 cm away from the tumor edge. The source material was distant non-tumor lung tissue. These TCRs come from a woman aged 45-60 years with non-small cell lung cancer.

To note about this clonotype: Likely a read error: the CDR3 ends without its conserved phenylalanine or tryptophan. This chain uses TRBV6-1 with TRBJ2-2; TRBD1 agrees at 7 bases. The CDR3 consists of 15 residues. Germline CDR1 MNHNS, CDR2 SASEGT. The CDR3 nucleotides are TGTGCCAGCTGTGAAATAGAGGGGGCGGTCGGGGAGCTGTTTTAT. Its translation: CASCEIEGAVGELFY.

This clonotype was counted at least ten times. A much larger clonotype is one base distant, so this may be a read error. The chain carries TRBV29-1 and TRBJ2-2; D not certain. The V end was cut by 1 base, the J end by 4 bases, with 10 bases between. The germline gives CDR1 SQVTM, CDR2 ANQGSEA. This CDR3 region has 14 residues. The CDR3 DNA follows: TGCAGCGTTGAAGGGATGGCCCGCACCGGGGAGCTGTTTTTT. Translating it yields CSVEGMARTGELFF.

This clonotype was counted a few times. The chain combines TRBV19 with TRBJ2-2; 8 nucleotides agree with TRBD2. J lost 4 bases, V lost 5 bases, and 6 bases had no gene match. Germline CDR1 LNHDA, CDR2 SQIVND (reference sequence). The CDR3 contains 15 residues. The CDR3 DNA is TGTGCCAGTAGTTTACTAGCGGAGGTCACCGGGGAGCTGTTTTTT. Its protein product is CASSLLAEVTGELFF.

The V gene is TRBV29-1, the J gene TRBJ2-7; 9 positions match TRBD2. The V gene end was trimmed by 1 base and the J gene end by 10 bases; junction bases not matched to a gene: 17. Germline V gene data show CDR1 as SQVTM and CDR2 as ANQGSEA. The CDR3 loop spans 16 amino acids. CDR3 protein: CSVEGASGAPGADQYF. As DNA, the CDR3 is TGCAGCGTTGAAGGCGCTAGCGGGGCCCCGGGGGCCGACCAGTACTTC.

As to this clonotype: The junction shows a germline mismatch at one end, possibly a read error. The genes are TRBV27 and TRBJ2-3; no definite D call. This CDR3 is 14 amino acids long. Germline assignment: CDR1 MNHEY and CDR2 SMNVEV (reference sequence). CDR3 sequence reads: CASSGSFSTDTQCF. The CDR3 DNA is TGTGCCAGCAGTGGCAGTTTTAGCACAGATACGCAGTGTTTT.

J is TRBJ1-1 and V is TRBV29-1; D is unresolved. The CDR3 contains 12 residues. Deletions cut 8 bases from V and 4 bases from J, with 14 bases between. Germline V CDR1 and CDR2: SQVTM, ANQGSEA. The CDR3: CSIIETSTEAFF. DNA for the CDR3: TGCAGCATCATTGAAACGAGCACTGAAGCTTTCTTT. The full variable domain, completed using reference TRBV29-1 and TRBJ1-1, is SAVISQKPSRDICQRGTSLTIQCQVDSQVTMMFWYRQQPGQSLTLIATANQGSEATYESGFVIDKFPISRPNLTFSTLTVSNMSPEDSSIYLCSIIETSTEAFFGQGTRLTVV.

In the case of this clonotype: A read error may account for a junction end that differs from germline. This rearrangement joins TRBV11-1 to TRBJ1-2, with a possible D match to TRBD1 (5 bases). Germline-derived CDR1 and CDR2 are SGHAT and FQDESV (reference sequence). There are 14 residues in the CDR3. The CDR3 sequence is CTSYLTTDYYGYTF. For the CDR3, the DNA is TGTACCAGCTACTTGACGACAGACTACTATGGCTACACCTTC.

Of note for this clonotype: An end of the junction differs from the germline gene, which may be a read error. The chain employs TRBV10-2 and TRBJ1-5; D unresolved. Germline V gene sequence: CDR1 WSHSY, CDR2 SAAADI. This CDR3 has 14 amino acids. The CDR3 nucleotides are TGCGCGAGCAGTGAGGCTGGTGCGCAGCAGCTCCAGCATTTT. It encodes CASSEAGAQQLQHF.